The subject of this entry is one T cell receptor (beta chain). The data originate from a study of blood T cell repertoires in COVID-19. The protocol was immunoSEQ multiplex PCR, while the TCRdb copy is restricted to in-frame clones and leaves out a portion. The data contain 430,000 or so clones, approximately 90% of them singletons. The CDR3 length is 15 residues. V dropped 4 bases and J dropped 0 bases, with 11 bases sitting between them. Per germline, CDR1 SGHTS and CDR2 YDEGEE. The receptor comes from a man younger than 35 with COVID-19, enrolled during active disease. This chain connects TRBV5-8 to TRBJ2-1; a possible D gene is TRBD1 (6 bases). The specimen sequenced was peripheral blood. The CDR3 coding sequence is TGTGCCAGCAGCGTAAGGACAGCCTCCTACAATGAGCAGTTCTTC. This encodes CASSVRTASYNEQFF.